A single sample gave rise to the 30 T cell receptor beta chains below, sequenced in a study of OX40 agonist ivuxolimab in advanced cancers. Here immunoSEQ multiplex PCR was the method, and the copy in TCRdb shows in-frame clones only, minus some. The repertoire holds roughly 100,000 clones, approximately 85% seen once, with 3.5% to 4% in the top ten. This specimen was CD4+ or CD8+ T cells sorted from blood, taken in a trial of the OX40 agonist ivuxolimab. These receptor sequences come from an adult with an advanced solid tumor such as melanoma, head and neck, liver or kidney cancer.

Only one count was recorded for this clone. The chain combines TRBV7-2 with TRBJ2-3; TRBD2 is a possible D gene (5 bases). With 1 base removed from V and 3 bases from J, the gap between germline ends came to 11 bases. Germline-derived CDR1 and CDR2 are SGHTA and FQGNSA. This CDR3 has 15 residues. CDR3 DNA: TGTGCCAGCAGCTTAGGGGGAGTGTTGACAGATACGCAGTATTTT. This encodes CASSLGGVLTDTQYF.

The sample holds one count of this clone. V is TRBV7-8 and J is TRBJ1-4; weak D call: TRBD1 (5 bases). The germline V gene encodes CDR1 SGHVS and CDR2 FQNEAQ. Trimming shortened V by 5 bases and J by 6 bases, and 25 bases separated the two germline ends. The CDR3 is 18 amino acids. The CDR3 DNA reads TGTGCCAGCAGCCAGCTTAGCTTCGGGGGAGGCCTTGATGAAAAACTGTTTTTT. It translates to CASSQLSFGGGLDEKLFF.

CDR3 sequence (DNA): TGTGCCAGCAGTTCTCTCGAAGGGGCGAGGACCGGGGAGCTGTTTTTT. As protein: CASSSLEGARTGELFF. This sequence joins TRBV6-5 and TRBJ2-2, with a weak D call TRBD1 (5 bases). CDR1 is MNHEY and CDR2 is SVGAGI in the germline V gene. The CDR3 runs to 16 residues. V was shortened by 4 bases and J by 5 bases, with 17 bases between the two germline ends.

In this sample, this clone turned up a few times. The chain couples TRBV15 to TRBJ1-1; D gene ambiguous. CDR3 length: 13 residues. The ends were cut back, 0 bases at V and 5 bases at J, with 7 bases in the middle. Per germline, CDR1 LNHNV and CDR2 YYDKDF (reference sequence). The DNA for the CDR3 is TGTGCCACCAGCAGAGAGCGGCGGACTGAAGCTTTCTTT. It specifies CATSRERRTEAFF.

V is TRBV11-3 and J is TRBJ2-7; either TRBD1 or TRBD2 may fit D (5 bases each). CDR3 length: 15 residues. Germline V gene sequence: CDR1 SGHNT, CDR2 YENEEA. Trimming shortened V by 4 bases and J by 0 bases, and 13 bases separated the two germline ends. The CDR3: CASSSRDRLSYEQYF. In DNA, the CDR3 is TGTGCCAGCAGCTCCCGGGACCGACTCTCCTACGAGCAGTACTTC.

The chain employs TRBV29-1 and TRBJ2-7; tentatively, D is TRBD1 (6 bases). This CDR3 region has 14 residues. Trimming stripped 1 base from V and 6 bases from J, with 16 bases between. Per germline, CDR1 SQVTM and CDR2 ANQGSEA. The CDR3 spells CSVEVRGSRGEQYF. CDR3 coding DNA: TGCAGCGTTGAAGTACGGGGCAGCAGGGGCGAGCAGTACTTC.

This clone was recorded only once. This chain connects TRBV10-1 to TRBJ2-1, with 10 positions matching TRBD1. V dropped 8 bases and J dropped 8; count of bases not matched to a gene: 9. This CDR3 comprises 14 residues. Germline values: CDR1 WNHNN, CDR2 SYGVQD (reference sequence). Here the CDR3 reads CASGQGDNSYEQFF. Here the CDR3 DNA reads TGCGCCAGCGGACAGGGGGATAATTCGTATGAGCAGTTCTTC.

The chain carries TRBV10-1 and TRBJ2-7; 15 bases map to TRBD2. Losses at the gene ends were 4 bases for V and 0 bases for J; bases not matched to a gene: 10. The CDR3 is made up of 19 amino acids. Looked up from germline, CDR1 is WNHNN and CDR2 is SYGVQD (reference sequence). CDR3 in amino acids: CASSAAMGLAGGVSYEQYF. The CDR3 nucleotides read TGCGCCAGCAGTGCTGCGATGGGACTAGCGGGAGGAGTCTCCTACGAGCAGTACTTC.

V and J are TRBV4-2 and TRBJ2-7, with 10 bases fitting TRBD2. V dropped 0 bases and J dropped 3; count of bases not matched to a gene: 5. The length of the CDR3 is 16 residues. Germline V gene data show CDR1 as LGHNA and CDR2 as YNFKEQ. CDR3 region: CASSQDAVAGGYEQYF. The DNA of the CDR3 is TGTGCCAGCAGCCAAGATGCAGTAGCGGGAGGCTACGAGCAGTACTTC.

This clone came up once. V and J are TRBV30 and TRBJ2-1, with 13 bases that match TRBD2. Germline trimming cut 2 bases from V and 3 bases from J; bases unmatched to any gene: 4. Germline V CDR1 and CDR2: GTSNPN, SVGIG (reference sequence). CDR3 length: 16 amino acids. The CDR3 sequence: CAWSLRTSGSYNEQFF. The CDR3 coding sequence is TGTGCCTGGAGTTTACGGACTAGCGGGAGCTACAATGAGCAGTTCTTC. Supplemented by reference TRBV30 and TRBJ2-1, the full variable domain reads SQTIHQWPATLVQPVGSPLSLECTVEGTSNPNLYWYRQAAGRGLQLLFYSVGIGQISSEVPQNLSASRPQDRQFILSSKKLLLSDSGFYLCAWSLRTSGSYNEQFFGPGTRLTVL.

This chain uses TRBV4-3 with TRBJ1-4, with D perhaps matching TRBD1 (6 bases). The germline V gene encodes CDR1 LGHNA and CDR2 YSLEER. The CDR3 is made up of 18 amino acids. Trimming shortened V by 0 bases and J by 6 bases, and 20 bases separated the two germline ends. The CDR3, as DNA: TGCGCCAGCAGCCAAGATATGGTCAGGGAGGGGGGGGATGAAAAACTGTTTTTT. Translation gives CASSQDMVREGGDEKLFF.

The chain carries TRBV2 and TRBJ1-3; D unclear. The V gene lost 5 bases and the J gene lost 3 bases, with 14 bases spanning the gap. The CDR3 extends over 15 amino acids. Germline values: CDR1 SNHLY, CDR2 FYNNEI. The CDR3 spells CASSKNGEGGNTIYF. The CDR3 coding sequence is TGTGCCAGCAGTAAGAATGGGGAAGGTGGAAACACCATATATTTT.

V and J are TRBV30 and TRBJ1-2; 7 positions agree with TRBD1. Germline CDR1 and CDR2: GTSNPN and SVGIG (reference sequence). V was pared by 0 bases and J by 4 bases, with 2 bases of the junction left unmatched. The CDR3 spans 13 residues. CDR3 DNA sequence: TGTGCCTGGAGTGTACAGGGGTTCTATGGCTACACCTTC. It is translated as CAWSVQGFYGYTF.

CDR3 region: CASSRFLGTSGSYEQYF. For the CDR3, the DNA is TGTGCCAGCAGCCGATTCCTTGGGACTAGCGGGAGCTACGAGCAGTACTTC. V is TRBV7-9 and J is TRBJ2-7, with 14 positions matching TRBD2. The CDR3 consists of 17 residues. The germline V gene has CDR1 SEHNR and CDR2 FQNEAQ (reference sequence). V shed 5 bases and J 3 bases; nucleotides not matched to a gene: 9.

This clone appeared once. The rearrangement uses TRBV11-3 and TRBJ2-1; a possible D gene is TRBD1 (5 bases). The germline gives CDR1 SGHNT, CDR2 YENEEA. V was cut by 2 bases and J by 2 bases, with 7 bases left in between. The CDR3 loop spans 14 amino acids. CDR3 protein: CASSLMTAYNEQFF. In nucleotides, the CDR3 is TGTGCCAGCAGCTTAATGACAGCCTACAATGAGCAGTTCTTC. The complete variable domain, with remaining parts taken from reference TRBV11-3 and TRBJ2-1, reads EAGVVQSPRYKIIEKKQPVAFWCNPISGHNTLYWYLQNLGQGPELLIRYENEEAVDDSQLPKDRFSAERLKGVDSTLKIQPAELGDSAVYLCASSLMTAYNEQFFGPGTRLTVL.

Turning to this clone: The same CDR3 arises from other DNA sequences in this sample as well. The chain combines TRBV11-3 with TRBJ2-7; unclear D gene. This CDR3 is built from 12 residues. The germline V gene has CDR1 SGHNT and CDR2 YENEEA. V was clipped by 3 bases and J by 4 bases, with 7 bases between them. The CDR3 loop reads CASSLNLYEQYF. The DNA of the CDR3 is TGTGCCAGCAGCTTGAATCTATACGAGCAGTACTTC.

The chain links TRBV6-6 to TRBJ2-7; TRBD2 agrees at 9 bases. The length of the CDR3 is 14 residues. Germline CDR1 MNHNY, CDR2 SVGAGI (reference sequence). V shed 6 bases, J shed 0 bases, and the junction held 3 bases outside the gene matches. The CDR3 nucleotides are TGTGCCAGCAGGGTAGCGGGGGTCTCCTACGAGCAGTACTTC. Protein product: CASRVAGVSYEQYF.

This clone has only a few counts. This chain joins TRBV13 and TRBJ2-3, with TRBD2 matching over 8 bases. Germline V gives CDR1 PRHDT, CDR2 FYEKMQ (reference sequence). V was clipped by 2 bases and J by 3 bases; unmatched bases: 7. CDR3 length equals 16 residues. The CDR3 DNA reads as TGTGCCAGCAGCTTAACGGGAGGGGATCGGACAGATACGCAGTATTTT. Amino acids: CASSLTGGDRTDTQYF.

This clone came up once. The rearrangement uses TRBV27 and TRBJ2-1, with D perhaps matching TRBD1 (6 bases). The germline V and J ends were trimmed by 1 base and 2 bases, with 21 bases remaining between them. Germline V CDR1 and CDR2: MNHEY, SMNVEV (reference sequence). The CDR3 spans 19 residues. CDR3 protein: CASSLLGSPTGIPYNEQFF. CDR3 DNA sequence: TGTGCCAGCAGTTTATTGGGTTCCCCAACAGGGATCCCCTACAATGAGCAGTTCTTC.

About this clone itself: Other nucleotide sequences from this sample produce the same CDR3. The genes are TRBV19 and TRBJ1-5; 10 bases map to TRBD1. With V trimmed by 6 bases and J by 4 bases, 6 bases remained unmatched. The CDR3 runs 15 residues. The germline CDR1 and CDR2 sequences are LNHDA and SQIVND (reference sequence). CDR3 protein: CASRGGQGGNQPQHF. CDR3 DNA sequence: TGTGCCAGTAGGGGAGGACAGGGGGGGAATCAGCCCCAGCATTTT. Filled out from reference TRBV19 and TRBJ1-5, the complete variable domain reads DGGITQSPKYLFRKEGQNVTLSCEQNLNHDAMYWYRQDPGQGLRLIYYSQIVNDFQKGDIAEGYSVSREKKESFPLTVTSAQKNPTAFYLCASRGGQGGNQPQHFGDGTRLSIL.

This clone has only a few counts. V and J are TRBV2 and TRBJ1-5; D is possibly TRBD1 (6 bases). CDR1 and CDR2 (germline): SNHLY, FYNNEI. V was pared by 2 bases and J by 9 bases, with 17 bases between. The CDR3 has 15 amino acids. CDR3 in DNA: TGTGCCAGCAGTGAAATCTCGCAGGGGAGGGGGCCCCAGCATTTT. This gives the protein CASSEISQGRGPQHF.

The chain recombines TRBV11-1 with TRBJ2-5; unclear D gene. Germline V lookup: CDR1 SGHAT, CDR2 FQDESV (reference sequence). This CDR3 contains 12 residues. The V end lost 1 base, the J end lost 1 base, and 1 base lay between the germline ends. The CDR3 DNA reads as TGTGCCAGCAGCTTAGTCCAAGAGACCCAGTACTTC. It translates to CASSLVQETQYF.

V is TRBV30 and J is TRBJ1-1; tentatively, D is TRBD1 (6 bases). The V end was cut by 6 bases, the J end by 0 bases, with 11 bases between. The germline gives CDR1 GTSNPN, CDR2 SVGIG (reference sequence). The CDR3 runs to 13 residues. The CDR3 bases are TGTGCCTGCCCGGGACAAGTGAACACTGAAGCTTTCTTT. This sequence encodes CACPGQVNTEAFF.

The genes are TRBV11-2 and TRBJ2-1, with TRBD2 matching 8 bases. Germline loops: CDR1 SGHAT, CDR2 FQNNGV. V lost 4 bases, J lost 6 bases, and 11 bases stayed unmatched. The CDR3 totals 16 residues. CDR3 sequence (DNA): TGTGCCAGCAGCTCGGCGGAGGGCGGGAGGACCAATGAGCAGTTCTTC. The encoded protein is CASSSAEGGRTNEQFF. Drawing the rest from reference TRBV11-2 and TRBJ2-1, the complete variable domain is EAGVAQSPRYKIIEKRQSVAFWCNPISGHATLYWYQQILGQGPKLLIQFQNNGVVDDSQLPKDRFSAERLKGVDSTLKIQPAKLEDSAVYLCASSSAEGGRTNEQFFGPGTRLTVL.

The V and J genes are TRBV11-3 and TRBJ1-1; TRBD1 is a possible D gene (5 bases). V gave up 5 bases and J gave up 9 bases, with 13 bases separating them. In germline, CDR1 is SGHNT, CDR2 YENEEA. The CDR3 is 12 residues long. CDR3 DNA sequence: TGTGCCAGCAGCCAAAGGTCGGGGCAAGCTTTCTTT. This sequence encodes CASSQRSGQAFF.

The CDR3 region is CASSQPKGQYLSNQPQHF. CDR3 sequence (DNA): TGCGCCAGCAGCCAGCCCAAGGGACAGTACCTTAGCAATCAGCCCCAGCATTTT. The rearrangement joins TRBV4-1 to TRBJ1-5; the match to TRBD1 covers 7 bases. Germline CDR1 is MGHRA and CDR2 is YSYEKL. The CDR3 totals 18 residues. The J segment lost 0 bases and the V segment lost 3 bases, leaving 11 bases of the junction unmatched.

The chain is built from TRBV30 and TRBJ2-3; 7 bases map to TRBD2. This CDR3 spans 14 amino acids. Germline V CDR1 and CDR2: GTSNPN, SVGIG (reference sequence). V lost 5 bases and J lost 2; bases outside the gene matches: 7. CDR3 residues: CAWDGAGTTDTQYF. The CDR3 coding sequence is TGTGCCTGGGACGGAGCGGGGACCACAGATACGCAGTATTTT.

The chain couples TRBV11-2 to TRBJ1-1, with 7 bases lining up with TRBD1. V was pared by 5 bases and J by 3 bases, with 9 bases of the junction left unmatched. Germline V gene data show CDR1 as SGHAT and CDR2 as FQNNGV. The CDR3 extends over 15 amino acids. The CDR3 here is CASSGRGGLDTEAFF. The CDR3 region has the DNA TGTGCCAGCAGCGGCCGAGGGGGCCTGGACACTGAAGCTTTCTTT.

This clone turned up a few times. The chain combines TRBV5-4 with TRBJ1-1, with D unclear. The CDR3 totals 15 residues. The V end lost 3 bases, the J end lost 1 base, and 13 bases lay between the germline ends. From germline, CDR1 is SGHNT and CDR2 YYREEE (reference sequence). For the CDR3, the DNA is TGTGCCAGCAGCTGGGGTGGACGGTCGAACACTGAAGCTTTCTTT. It is translated as CASSWGGRSNTEAFF.

V is TRBV7-2 and J is TRBJ2-5; D remains unclear. The CDR3 is 13 amino acids. In germline, CDR1 is SGHTA, CDR2 FQGNSA. The V and J ends lost 1 base and 5 bases respectively, with 8 bases between them. CDR3 sequence reads: CASSLVKRETQYF. The CDR3 nucleotides read TGTGCCAGCAGCTTAGTGAAAAGGGAGACCCAGTACTTC. The variable domain in full, with the rest retrieved from reference TRBV7-2 and TRBJ2-5, is GAGVSQSPSNKVTEKGKDVELRCDPISGHTALYWYRQSLGQGLEFLIYFQGNSAPDKSGLPSDRFSAERTGGSVSTLTIQRTQQEDSAVYLCASSLVKRETQYFGPGTRLLVL.